The clone carrying this T cell receptor beta chain was counted at least ten times. The sample belongs to a study of regulatory T cells in long-lasting Graves disease. Regarding time point: newly diagnosed GD, antithyroid drugs for less than 3 months. Isolated PBMC RNA provided the starting material for the TCR library. Arm-PCR of CDR3 regions and iRepertoire HTBI primers were used to build TCR beta libraries. TCRdb used MiXCR to reprocess the multiplex PCR reads, holding one entry per CDR3 protein. The data contain about 370,000 distinct CDR3 sequences, 15% of them singletons. The ends were cut back, 5 bases at V and 5 bases at J, with 18 bases in the middle. This CDR3 is built from 15 residues. The germline V gene has CDR1 SNHLY and CDR2 FYNNEI.

The sequence was collected from a female donor with Graves disease. The source material was peripheral blood mononuclear cells (PBMCs), sampled at new diagnosis, from a patient treated with antithyroid drugs. The chain combines TRBV2 with TRBJ1-2; D is possibly TRBD1 (5 bases). The chain's CDR3 is CASSHRTEAYYGYTF. The CDR3 DNA sequence: TGTGCCAGCAGTCACAGGACGGAAGCCTATTATGGCTACACCTTC. Supplemented by reference TRBV2 and TRBJ1-2, the full variable domain reads EPEVTQTPSHQVTQMGQEVILRCVPISNHLYFYWYRQILGQKVEFLVSFYNNEISEKSEIFDDQFSVERPDGSNFTLKIRSTKLEDSAMYFCASSHRTEAYYGYTFGSGTRLTVV.